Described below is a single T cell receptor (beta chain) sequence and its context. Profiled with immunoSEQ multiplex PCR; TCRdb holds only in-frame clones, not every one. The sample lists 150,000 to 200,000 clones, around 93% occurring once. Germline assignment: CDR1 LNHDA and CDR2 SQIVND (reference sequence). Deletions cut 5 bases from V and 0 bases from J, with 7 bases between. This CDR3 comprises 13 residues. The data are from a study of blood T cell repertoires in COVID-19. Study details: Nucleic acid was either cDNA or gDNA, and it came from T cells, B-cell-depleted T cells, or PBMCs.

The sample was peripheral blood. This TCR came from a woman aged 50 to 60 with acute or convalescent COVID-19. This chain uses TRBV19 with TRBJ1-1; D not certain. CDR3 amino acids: CASSVSLNTEAFF. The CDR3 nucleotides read TGTGCCAGTAGTGTTTCCTTGAACACTGAAGCTTTCTTT.